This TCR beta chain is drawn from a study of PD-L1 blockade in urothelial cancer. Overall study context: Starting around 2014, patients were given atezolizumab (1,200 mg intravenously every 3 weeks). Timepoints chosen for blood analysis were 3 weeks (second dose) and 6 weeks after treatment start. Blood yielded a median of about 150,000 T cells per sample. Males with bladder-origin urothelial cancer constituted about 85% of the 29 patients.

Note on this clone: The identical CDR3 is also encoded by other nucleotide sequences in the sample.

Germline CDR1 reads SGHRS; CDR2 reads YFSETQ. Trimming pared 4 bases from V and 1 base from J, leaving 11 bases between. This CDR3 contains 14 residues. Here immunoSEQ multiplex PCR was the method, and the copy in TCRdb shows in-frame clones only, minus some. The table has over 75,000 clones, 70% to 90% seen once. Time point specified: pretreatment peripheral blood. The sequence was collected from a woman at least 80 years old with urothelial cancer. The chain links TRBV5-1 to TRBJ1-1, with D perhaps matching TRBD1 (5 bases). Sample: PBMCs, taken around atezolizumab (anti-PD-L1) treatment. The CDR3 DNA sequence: TGCGCCAGCAGCGCGGGAACAGGGAACACTGAAGCTTTCTTT. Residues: CASSAGTGNTEAFF.